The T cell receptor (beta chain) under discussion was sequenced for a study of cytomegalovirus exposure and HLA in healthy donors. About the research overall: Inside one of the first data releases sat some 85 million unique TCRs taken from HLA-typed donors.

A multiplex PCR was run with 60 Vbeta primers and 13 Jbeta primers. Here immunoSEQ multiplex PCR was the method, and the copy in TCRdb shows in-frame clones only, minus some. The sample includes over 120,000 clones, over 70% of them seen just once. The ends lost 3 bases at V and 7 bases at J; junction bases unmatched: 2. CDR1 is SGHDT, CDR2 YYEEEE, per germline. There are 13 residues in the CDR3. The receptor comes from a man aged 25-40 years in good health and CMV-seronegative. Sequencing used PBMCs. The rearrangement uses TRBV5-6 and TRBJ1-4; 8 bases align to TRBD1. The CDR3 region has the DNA TGTGCCAGCAGCTCCGGGACAGGTGAAAAACTGTTTTTT. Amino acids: CASSSGTGEKLFF.